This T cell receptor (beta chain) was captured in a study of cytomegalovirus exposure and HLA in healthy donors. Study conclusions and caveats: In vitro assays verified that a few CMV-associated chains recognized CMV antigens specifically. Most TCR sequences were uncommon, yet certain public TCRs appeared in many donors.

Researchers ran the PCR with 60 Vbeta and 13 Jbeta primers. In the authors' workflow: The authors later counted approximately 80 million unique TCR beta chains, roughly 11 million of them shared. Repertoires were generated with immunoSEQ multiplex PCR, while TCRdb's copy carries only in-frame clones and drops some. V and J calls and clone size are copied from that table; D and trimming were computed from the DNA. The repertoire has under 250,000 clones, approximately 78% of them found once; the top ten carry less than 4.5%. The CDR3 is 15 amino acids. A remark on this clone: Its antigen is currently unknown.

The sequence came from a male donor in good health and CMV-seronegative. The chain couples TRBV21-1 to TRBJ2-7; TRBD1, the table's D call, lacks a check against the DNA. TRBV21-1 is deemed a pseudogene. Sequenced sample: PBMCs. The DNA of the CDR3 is TGTGCCAGCAGCAAAGGCGTGGGACAGAACTACGAGCAGTACTTC. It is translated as CASSKGVGQNYEQYF.